This TCR beta chain is drawn from a study of shared clonotypes between healthy human individuals. This clone was observed a single time. Its antigen remains unidentified. The CDR3 extends over 16 amino acids. The ends were cut back, 0 bases at V and 4 bases at J, with 14 bases in the middle. Germline CDR1 and CDR2: SGHNT and YYREEE (reference sequence). Profiled with immunoSEQ multiplex PCR; TCRdb holds only in-frame clones, not every one. Among approximately 1,500,000 clones listed, around 98% were seen once. Study-wide findings and caveats: In having few donors, the study represented limited genetic and exposure-history diversity.

The sequencing input was naive CD4+ T cells sorted from blood. Stated subset: CD45RA+ positively selected. The TCR comes from a man younger than 40 in good health. The chain uses TRBV5-4 and TRBJ2-1; possibly TRBD2 for D (6 bases). The CDR3 nucleotides are TGTGCCAGCAGCTTGGAAGGCGGAGGGGCTTACAATGAGCAGTTCTTC. Encoded protein: CASSLEGGGAYNEQFF.